These T cell receptor beta chains were read from a single sample in a study of T cell changes during pregnancy in multiple sclerosis. Sequenced by immunoSEQ multiplex PCR; TCRdb stores in-frame clones only, minus some. The table has around 75,000 clones, 70% to 90% seen once. The starting material was peripheral blood, obtained in the first trimester of pregnancy. These receptors were obtained from a female donor in good health, enrolled as a control in a pregnancy study. Both conserved end residues are part of each CDR3. A D gene is named only where the DNA matches it firmly. Size tells how often a clone was seen (once, few, many) or the class of an expanded clone, and some rows leave it out.

length	J	V	D	size	DNA	CDR3
15	TRBJ2-3	TRBV28	-	-	TGTGCCAGCAGTTCCCGTGGGGGCGTCGCAGATACGCAGTATTTT	CASSSRGGVADTQYF
14	TRBJ1-1	TRBV27	-	-	TGTGCCAGCAGTTTATATTCTCCTAACACTGAAGCTTTCTTT	CASSLYSPNTEAFF
19	TRBJ1-4	TRBV7-2	-	-	TGTGCCAGCAGCCCTGGATACAGTACAGGGCTGATGTCGGAGGAAAAACTGTTTTTT	CASSPGYSTGLMSEEKLFF
14	TRBJ2-3	TRBV6-1	TRBD1	-	TGTGCCACCCAAAGGGCAGGGGGCGCAGATACGCAGTATTTT	CATQRAGGADTQYF
15	TRBJ2-1	TRBV4-3	-	-	TGCGCCAGCAGCCAGGCACCCGTAGCTTACAATGAGCAGTTCTTC	CASSQAPVAYNEQFF
15	TRBJ1-6	TRBV27	TRBD1	-	TGTGCCAGCAGCCACCGGGACAGCTTGAATTCACCCCTCCACTTT	CASSHRDSLNSPLHF
14	TRBJ1-2	TRBV7-2	-	-	TGTGCCAGCAGCTTAGGGCCGGGTCTGAAAGGCTACACCTTC	CASSLGPGLKGYTF
16	TRBJ1-6	TRBV14	TRBD1	-	TGTGCCAGCAGCCAAACAGGGACAGGGGGTTATTCACCCCTCCACTTT	CASSQTGTGGYSPLHF
15	TRBJ2-2	TRBV5-1	-	-	TGCGCCAGCAGCTCCCCTACAGTCAACACCGGGGAGCTGTTTTTT	CASSSPTVNTGELFF
15	TRBJ2-5	TRBV6-1	TRBD2	-	TGTGCCAGCATCTTTCTAGCGGGGGGATTGGAGACCCAGTACTTC	CASIFLAGGLETQYF
13	TRBJ2-5	TRBV11-2	-	-	TGTGCCAGCAGCTTAGGCAGTCAAGAGACCCAGTACTTC	CASSLGSQETQYF
18	TRBJ1-6	TRBV4-1	-	few	TGCGCCAGCAGCCTAAGAGGGTTTGCACAGTCCTATAATTCACCCCTCCACTTT	CASSLRGFAQSYNSPLHF
13	TRBJ1-2	TRBV4-3	TRBD1	-	TGCGCCAGCAGCCGAGGGACAGCTTATGGCTACACCTTC	CASSRGTAYGYTF